This is a list of T cell receptor beta chains from one sample in a study of cytomegalovirus exposure and HLA in healthy donors. Assay used: immunoSEQ multiplex PCR; TCRdb lists only in-frame clones, some missing. Of under 95,000 clones listed, roughly 88% were seen once; the top ten hold around 2.1%. The sequenced material came from PBMCs. The receptors come from a man younger than 45 in good health and CMV-seronegative. CDR3s include the opening cysteine and the closing phenylalanine or tryptophan. Each record gives: clone size, V gene, J gene, CDR3 protein. Expanded clones are given a class, and other clones once, few, many or no size at all.

.	TRBV7-6	TRBJ2-1	CASSLAAGGNGNEQFF
.	TRBV28	TRBJ1-5	CASGTGFSQPQHF
.	TRBV5-6	TRBJ2-7	CASSLNGGTENYEQYF
.	TRBV9	TRBJ2-1	CASSVDPRPSYNEQFF
.	TRBV2	TRBJ1-3	CASSNELTGSGNTIYF
.	TRBV28	TRBJ1-1	CASNRRVNTEAFF
.	TRBV29-1	TRBJ2-1	CSVNPGTGVYNEQFF
.	TRBV5-4	TRBJ2-7	CASSLVGTESSYEQYF
.	TRBV15	TRBJ2-2	CATGVGTHGELFF
.	TRBV6-6	TRBJ2-7	CASSYSTGVYEQYF
.	TRBV10-2	TRBJ1-1	CASSEVAGWNTEAFF
.	TRBV7-8	TRBJ1-5	CASSKLQGAGNQPQHF
.	TRBV27	TRBJ2-2	CASSLLRSGELFF
.	TRBV28	TRBJ1-1	CASSPDRVSAFF
.	TRBV30	TRBJ2-7	CAWSTSGSSYEQYF
.	TRBV11-2	TRBJ1-6	CASSFGTGGNSPLHF
.	TRBV28	TRBJ1-3	CASRPPGVSGNTIYF
once	TRBV27	TRBJ2-2	CASSFDTLYGAANTGELFF
.	TRBV5-1	TRBJ2-7	CASSSPDRGRISYF
.	TRBV28	TRBJ2-1	CASRQQGTIYNEQFF
few	TRBV5-4	TRBJ2-6	CAIRLGAGANVLTF
.	TRBV10-3	TRBJ2-7	CAISDSSYEQYF
once	TRBV6-6	TRBJ2-1	CASSPFTGKGEQFF
few	TRBV6-1	TRBJ2-7	CASNVGAYEQYF
.	TRBV11-2	TRBJ1-6	CASSLVSGTGEGDNSPLHF
once	TRBV19	TRBJ1-5	CASSIRDRGYNQPQHF
once	TRBV2	TRBJ1-3	CASSNRQGAIRQSGNTIYF
.	TRBV19	TRBJ2-7	CASSIDPTYEQYF
.	TRBV5-1	TRBJ1-2	CASSLNSAGQGLVWYGYTF
.	TRBV7-2	TRBJ2-7	CASSPEVARVGYEQYF
.	TRBV28	TRBJ1-5	CASSPLYPPWTSNQPQHF
.	TRBV27	TRBJ2-7	CASSPLIARPPERYEQYF
.	TRBV29-1	TRBJ2-7	CSVESTGRGEQYF
.	TRBV7-9	TRBJ2-1	CASSLSFNHNEQFF
once	TRBV18	TRBJ2-3	CASSRLAGGLPDTQYF
.	TRBV19	TRBJ1-2	CASSSQRDRGDRDPGYTF
.	TRBV7-9	TRBJ1-2	CASSPNVGGYTF
.	TRBV7-2	TRBJ2-5	CASSLNRDRETQYF
.	TRBV6-6	TRBJ1-4	CASSYFQDEKLFF
.	TRBV5-8	TRBJ2-7	CASSLGYEQYF
.	TRBV2	TRBJ1-5	CASGENSNQPQHF
.	TRBV19	TRBJ2-7	CASSTPGLSYEQYF
.	TRBV11-2	TRBJ2-4	CASSSYRVRSKNIQYF
.	TRBV19	TRBJ2-7	CASSAGQGIIGEQYF
once	TRBV7-9	TRBJ2-7	CASSLVGSGMKNEQYF
.	TRBV5-8	TRBJ2-1	CASSLDGYYNEQFF
.	TRBV7-2	TRBJ1-2	CASSKLTGVVANYGYTF
.	TRBV27	TRBJ2-3	CASSHRQGSTDTQYF
.	TRBV27	TRBJ2-7	CASSPDSSYEQYF
.	TRBV7-9	TRBJ2-5	CASRNGGAPKETQYF
.	TRBV29-1	TRBJ1-2	CSAQDGAGVDGYTF
.	TRBV5-1	TRBJ2-5	CASSSQGVPSQETQYF
.	TRBV5-1	TRBJ2-7	CASSSLGRASTYEQYF
.	TRBV28	TRBJ1-5	CASSHQGDNQPQHF
.	TRBV28	TRBJ2-7	CASSFDIGQGRSHEQYF
once	TRBV6-6	TRBJ1-2	CASSEGGDHNYGYTF
.	TRBV7-2	TRBJ1-2	CASSSLTGRYGGYTF
.	TRBV7-6	TRBJ2-5	CASSFLMTSGEETQYF
.	TRBV6-4	TRBJ2-3	CASSDNRDTDTQYF
.	TRBV5-6	TRBJ2-7	CASSSILAGVAQEQYEQYF